The clone carrying this T cell receptor beta chain was counted between two and nine times. This record comes from a study of metastatic and nonmetastatic thyroid tumors. Study summary: For malignant and benign thyroid patients, tumor or nodule tissue and blood were the sources whose repertoires were compared.

This CDR3 contains 13 residues. V gave up 2 bases and J gave up 4 bases; unmatched junction bases: 1. Germline CDR1 and CDR2: SGHRS and YFSETQ. Original processing methods: Building a distant-metastasis classifier for papillary thyroid cancer drew on CDR3 differences across clinicopathological groups. Via MiXCR, TCRdb re-called the PCR reads. The V and J calls, along with clone size, are taken from TCRdb and not from the paper's own processing. Here the sample spans more than 30,000 clones, 15% to 20% being singletons. There were no patients who had received any treatment before thyroid surgery. Sequenced input: blood. This TCR derives from a female donor with papillary thyroid cancer or a benign thyroid nodule (not recorded which). Some clones in this sample may be carry-over from other donors' samples. The chain combines TRBV5-1 with TRBJ1-2; TRBD1 matches at 8 bases. CDR3 amino acids: CASSFTGGYGYTF. CDR3 DNA sequence: TGCGCCAGCAGCTTTACAGGGGGCTATGGCTACACCTTC.